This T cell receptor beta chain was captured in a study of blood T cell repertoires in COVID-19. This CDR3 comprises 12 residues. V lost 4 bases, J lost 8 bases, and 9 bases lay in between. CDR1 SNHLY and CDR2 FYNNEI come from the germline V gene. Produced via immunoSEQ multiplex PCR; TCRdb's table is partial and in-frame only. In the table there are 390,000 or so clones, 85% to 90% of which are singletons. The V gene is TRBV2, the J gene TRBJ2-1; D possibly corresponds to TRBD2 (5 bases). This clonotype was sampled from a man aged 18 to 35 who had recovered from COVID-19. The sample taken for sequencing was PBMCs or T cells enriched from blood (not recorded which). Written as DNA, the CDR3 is TGTGCCAGCAGTGGTTTTAGCGATGAGCAGTTCTTC. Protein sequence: CASSGFSDEQFF.